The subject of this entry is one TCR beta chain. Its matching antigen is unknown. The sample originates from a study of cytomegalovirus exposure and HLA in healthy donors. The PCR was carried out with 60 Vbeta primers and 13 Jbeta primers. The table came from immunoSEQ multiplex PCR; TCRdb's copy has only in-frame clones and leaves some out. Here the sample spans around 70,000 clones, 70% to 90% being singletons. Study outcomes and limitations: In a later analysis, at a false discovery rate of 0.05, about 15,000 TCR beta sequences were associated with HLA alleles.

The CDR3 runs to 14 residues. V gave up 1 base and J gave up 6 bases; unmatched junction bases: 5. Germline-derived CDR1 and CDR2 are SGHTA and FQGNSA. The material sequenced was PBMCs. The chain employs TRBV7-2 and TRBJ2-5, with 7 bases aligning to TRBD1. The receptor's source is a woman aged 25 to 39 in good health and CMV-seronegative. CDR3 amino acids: CASSLDSRGKTQYF. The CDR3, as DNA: TGTGCCAGCAGCTTAGATTCCAGGGGGAAGACCCAGTACTTC.